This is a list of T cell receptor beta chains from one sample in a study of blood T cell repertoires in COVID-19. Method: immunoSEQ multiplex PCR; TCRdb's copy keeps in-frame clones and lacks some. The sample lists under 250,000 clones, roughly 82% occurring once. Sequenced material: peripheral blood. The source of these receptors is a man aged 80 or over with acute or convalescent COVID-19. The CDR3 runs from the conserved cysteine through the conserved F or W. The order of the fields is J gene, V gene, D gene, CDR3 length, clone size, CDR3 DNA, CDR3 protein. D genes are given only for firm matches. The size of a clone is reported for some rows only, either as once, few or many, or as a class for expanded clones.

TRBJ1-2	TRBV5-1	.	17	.	TGCGCCAGCAGCTTGGAGGGCAGGGATTTATTTAACTATGGCTACACCTTC	CASSLEGRDLFNYGYTF
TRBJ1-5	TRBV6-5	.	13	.	TGTGCCAGCACCATCGTCAGGGATCAGCCCCAGCATTTT	CASTIVRDQPQHF
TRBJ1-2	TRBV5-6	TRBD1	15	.	TGTGCCAGCAGCCTTACAGGGGGGGCTAACTATGGCTACACCTTC	CASSLTGGANYGYTF
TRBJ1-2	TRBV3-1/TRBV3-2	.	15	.	TGTGCCAGCAGCCAAGGCCGCTCAGGCGCGTATGGCTACACCTTC	CASSQGRSGAYGYTF
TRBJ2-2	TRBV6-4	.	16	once	TGTGCCAGCAGCAGGGCGTTCGATTCGAACACCGGGGAGCTGTTTTTT	CASSRAFDSNTGELFF
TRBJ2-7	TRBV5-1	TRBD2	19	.	TGCGCCAGCAGCTCTCCCTACCTCCGCCCGGGGGAGGGCTCCTACGAGCAGTACTTC	CASSSPYLRPGEGSYEQYF
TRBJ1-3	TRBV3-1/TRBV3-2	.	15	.	TGTGCCAGCAGCCCCCCAGGGGTATGGGGAAACACCATATATTTT	CASSPPGVWGNTIYF
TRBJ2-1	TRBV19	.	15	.	TGTGCCAGTAGTATTCTACAGGGCTCCTACAATGAGCAGTTCTTC	CASSILQGSYNEQFF
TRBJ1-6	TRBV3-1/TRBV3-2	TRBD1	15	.	TGTGCCAGCAGCCCGTCAGACAGGGCAGGCTCACCCCTCCACTTT	CASSPSDRAGSPLHF
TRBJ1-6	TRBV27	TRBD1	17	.	TGTGCCAGCAGTAAAACGACAGGGTCGGCCTATAATTCACCCCTCCACTTT	CASSKTTGSAYNSPLHF
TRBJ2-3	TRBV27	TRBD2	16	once	TGTGCCAGCAGTTTAGGGCTAGCGGGGCTCACAGATACGCAGTATTTT	CASSLGLAGLTDTQYF
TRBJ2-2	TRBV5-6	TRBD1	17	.	TGTGCCAGCAGCCTCAGAGCCGGGACAGGACGAACCGGGGAGCTGTTTTTT	CASSLRAGTGRTGELFF
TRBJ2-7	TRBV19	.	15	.	TGTGCCAGTAGTCTTACAGGGGGGGCCGGCTACGAGCAGTACTTC	CASSLTGGAGYEQYF
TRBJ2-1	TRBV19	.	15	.	TGTGCCAGTAGCCTTGCCGGGACTTTGGGGAATGAGCAGTTCTTC	CASSLAGTLGNEQFF
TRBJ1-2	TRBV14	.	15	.	TGTGCCAGCAGCCAAGTAGGAACAGGGAACTATGGCTACACCTTC	CASSQVGTGNYGYTF
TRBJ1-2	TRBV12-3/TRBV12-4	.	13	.	TGTGCCAGCAGTTTAGTGGGGAGCAATGGCTACACCTTC	CASSLVGSNGYTF
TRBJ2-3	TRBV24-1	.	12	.	TGTGCCACCAGTGGGAGTGGCAGGGGAAAGTATTTT	CATSGSGRGKYF
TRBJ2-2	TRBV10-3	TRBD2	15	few	TGTGCCATCAGTGAGGCGGGGGGACGACACGGGGAGCTGTTTTTT	CAISEAGGRHGELFF
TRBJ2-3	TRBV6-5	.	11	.	TGTGCCAGTATGAGAGCAGATACGCAGTATTTT	CASMRADTQYF
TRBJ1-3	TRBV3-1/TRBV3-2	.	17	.	TGTGCCAGCAGCCAAGGGGTAATGACAGCGACATGGAACACCATATATTTT	CASSQGVMTATWNTIYF
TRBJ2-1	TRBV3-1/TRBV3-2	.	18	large	TGTGCCAGCAGCCAAGAACGTCTAGCGCGCCCCCGGGGAAATGAGCAGTTCTTC	CASSQERLARPRGNEQFF
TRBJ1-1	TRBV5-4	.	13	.	TGTGCCAGCAGCTTGGCCGGGGGGAGGTGGGCTTTCTTT	CASSLAGGRWAFF
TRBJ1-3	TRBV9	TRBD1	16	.	TGTGCCAGCAGCGTAGCGGGACAGGGAGCTGGAAACACCATATATTTT	CASSVAGQGAGNTIYF
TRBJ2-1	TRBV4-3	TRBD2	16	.	TGCGCCAGCAGCCAAGGGACTAGCGGGGTGAACAATGAGCAGTTCTTC	CASSQGTSGVNNEQFF
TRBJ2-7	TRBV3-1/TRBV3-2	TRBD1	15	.	TGTGCCAGCAGCCCGGGCCGGCAGGGGGTCTACGAGCAGTACTTC	CASSPGRQGVYEQYF